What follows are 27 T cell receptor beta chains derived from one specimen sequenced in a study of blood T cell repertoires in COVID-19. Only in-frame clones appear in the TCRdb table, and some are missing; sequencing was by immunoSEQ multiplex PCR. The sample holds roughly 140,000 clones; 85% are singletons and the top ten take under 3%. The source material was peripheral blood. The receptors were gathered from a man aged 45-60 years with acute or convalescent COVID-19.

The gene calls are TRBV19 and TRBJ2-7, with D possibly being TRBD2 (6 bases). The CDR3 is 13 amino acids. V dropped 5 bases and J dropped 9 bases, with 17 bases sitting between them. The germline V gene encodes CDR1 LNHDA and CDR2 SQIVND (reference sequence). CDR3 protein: CASSPLIPGVQYF. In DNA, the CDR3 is TGTGCCAGTAGTCCTCTAATACCGGGAGTGCAGTACTTC.

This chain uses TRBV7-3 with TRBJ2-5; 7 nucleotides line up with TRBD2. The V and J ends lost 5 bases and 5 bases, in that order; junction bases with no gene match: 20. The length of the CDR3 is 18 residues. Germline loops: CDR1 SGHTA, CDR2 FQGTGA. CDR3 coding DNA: TGTGCCAGCAGCCCCCAACCGGTCAGATTGAACGGGAGGGAGACCCAGTACTTC. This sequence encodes CASSPQPVRLNGRETQYF.

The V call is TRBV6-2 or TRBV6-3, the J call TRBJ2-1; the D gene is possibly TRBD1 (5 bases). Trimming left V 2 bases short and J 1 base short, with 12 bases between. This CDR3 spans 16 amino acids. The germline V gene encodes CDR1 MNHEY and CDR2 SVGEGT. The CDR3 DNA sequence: TGTGCCAGCAGTTACACAAGATACAGGTCCTACAATGAGCAGTTCTTC. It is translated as CASSYTRYRSYNEQFF.

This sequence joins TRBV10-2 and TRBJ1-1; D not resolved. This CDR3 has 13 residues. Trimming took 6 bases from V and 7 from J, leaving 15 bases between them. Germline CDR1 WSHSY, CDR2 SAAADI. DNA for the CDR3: TGCGCCAGCAGGGAACCGTCCAGGAATGAAGCTTTCTTT. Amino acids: CASREPSRNEAFF.

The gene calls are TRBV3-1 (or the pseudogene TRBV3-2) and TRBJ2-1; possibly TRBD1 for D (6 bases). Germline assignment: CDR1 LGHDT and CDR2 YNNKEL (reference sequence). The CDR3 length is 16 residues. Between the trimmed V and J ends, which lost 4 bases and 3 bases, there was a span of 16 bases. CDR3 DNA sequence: TGTGCCAGCAGCCCCCGTGTTGGGGGCTTCTACAATGAGCAGTTCTTC. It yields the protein CASSPRVGGFYNEQFF.

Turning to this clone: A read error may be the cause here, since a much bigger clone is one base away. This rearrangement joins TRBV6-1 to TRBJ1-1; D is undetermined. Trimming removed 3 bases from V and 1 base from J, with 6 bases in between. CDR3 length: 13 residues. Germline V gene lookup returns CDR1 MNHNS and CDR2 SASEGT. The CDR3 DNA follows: TGTGCCAGCAGTGAGCGGGGGAACACTGAAGCTTTCTTT. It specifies CASSERGNTEAFF.

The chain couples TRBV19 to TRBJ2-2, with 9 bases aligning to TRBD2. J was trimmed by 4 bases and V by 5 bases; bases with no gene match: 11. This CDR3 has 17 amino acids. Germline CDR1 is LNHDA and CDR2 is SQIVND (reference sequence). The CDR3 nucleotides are TGTGCCAGTAGTCCACTGGGGACTAGCTTGGGCACCGGGGAGCTGTTTTTT. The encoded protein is CASSPLGTSLGTGELFF.

The CDR3 sequence is CASSLDSYGGEQFF. CDR3 DNA sequence: TGTGCCAGCAGCTTAGATTCTTATGGCGGAGAGCAGTTCTTC. This chain links TRBV7-9 with TRBJ2-1, with D uncertain. Trimming pared 1 base from V and 10 bases from J, leaving 14 bases between. The CDR3 has 14 amino acids. CDR1 is SEHNR, CDR2 FQNEAQ, per germline (reference sequence). The full variable domain, its missing parts supplied by reference TRBV7-9 and TRBJ2-1, is DTGVSQNPRHKITKRGQNVTFRCDPISEHNRLYWYRQTLGQGPEFLTYFQNEAQLEKSRLLSDRFSAERPKGSFSTLEIQRTEQGDSAMYLCASSLDSYGGEQFFGPGTRLTVL.

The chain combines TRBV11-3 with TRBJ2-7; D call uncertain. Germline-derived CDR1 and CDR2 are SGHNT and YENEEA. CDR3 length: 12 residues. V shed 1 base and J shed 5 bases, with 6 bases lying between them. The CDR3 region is CASSLASNEQYF. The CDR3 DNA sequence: TGTGCCAGCAGCTTAGCTAGTAACGAGCAGTACTTC.

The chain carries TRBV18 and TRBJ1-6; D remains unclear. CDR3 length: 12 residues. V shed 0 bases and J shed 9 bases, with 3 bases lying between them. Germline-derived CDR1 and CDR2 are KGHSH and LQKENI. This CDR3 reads CASSPPSSPLHF. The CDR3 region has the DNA TGTGCCAGCTCACCACCCAGTTCACCCCTCCACTTT.

CDR3 protein: CASSFSSGVIAGELFF. The CDR3 DNA is TGTGCCAGCAGCTTTTCTAGCGGAGTTATCGCCGGGGAGCTGTTTTTT. The gene calls are TRBV5-6 and TRBJ2-2; 7 nucleotides line up with TRBD2. CDR3 size: 16 residues. V lost 2 bases and J lost 6; bases outside the gene matches: 10. From germline, CDR1 is SGHDT and CDR2 YYEEEE.

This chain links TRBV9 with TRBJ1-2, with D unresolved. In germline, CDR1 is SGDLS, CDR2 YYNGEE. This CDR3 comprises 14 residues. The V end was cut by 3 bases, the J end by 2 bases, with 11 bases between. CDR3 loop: CASSGAGRNYGYTF. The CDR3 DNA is TGTGCCAGCAGCGGCGCTGGGCGAAACTATGGCTACACCTTC.

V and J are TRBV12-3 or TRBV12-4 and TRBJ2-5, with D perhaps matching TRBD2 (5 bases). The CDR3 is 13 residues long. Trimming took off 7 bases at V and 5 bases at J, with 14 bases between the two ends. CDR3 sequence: CASTGGLGETQYF. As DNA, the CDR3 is TGTGCCAGCACAGGAGGCCTGGGGGAGACCCAGTACTTC.

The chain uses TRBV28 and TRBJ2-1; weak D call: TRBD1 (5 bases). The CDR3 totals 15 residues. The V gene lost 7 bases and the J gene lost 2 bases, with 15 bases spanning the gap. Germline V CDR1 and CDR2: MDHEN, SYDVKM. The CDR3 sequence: CASTTDRSPYNEQFF. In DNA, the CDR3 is TGTGCCAGCACCACCGACAGATCTCCCTACAATGAGCAGTTCTTC.

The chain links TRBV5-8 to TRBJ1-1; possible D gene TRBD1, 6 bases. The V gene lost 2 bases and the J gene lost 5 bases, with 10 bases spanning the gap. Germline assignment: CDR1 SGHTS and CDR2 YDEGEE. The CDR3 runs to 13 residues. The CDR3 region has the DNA TGTGCCAGCAGCTTAAGGGGGGGGACTGAAGCTTTCTTT. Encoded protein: CASSLRGGTEAFF.

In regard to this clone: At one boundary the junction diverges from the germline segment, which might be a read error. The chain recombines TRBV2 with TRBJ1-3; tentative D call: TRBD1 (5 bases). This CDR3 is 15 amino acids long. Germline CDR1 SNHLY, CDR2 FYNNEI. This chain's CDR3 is CAGSAGVISGNTIYF. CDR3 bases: TGTGCCGGCAGTGCGGGGGTGATCTCTGGAAACACCATATATTTT.

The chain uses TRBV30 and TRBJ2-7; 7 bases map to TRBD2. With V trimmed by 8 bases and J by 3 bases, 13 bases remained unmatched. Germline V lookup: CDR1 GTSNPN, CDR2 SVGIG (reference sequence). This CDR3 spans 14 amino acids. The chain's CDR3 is CAGREGGRVYEQYF. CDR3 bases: TGTGCCGGAAGGGAGGGCGGGAGAGTCTACGAGCAGTACTTC.

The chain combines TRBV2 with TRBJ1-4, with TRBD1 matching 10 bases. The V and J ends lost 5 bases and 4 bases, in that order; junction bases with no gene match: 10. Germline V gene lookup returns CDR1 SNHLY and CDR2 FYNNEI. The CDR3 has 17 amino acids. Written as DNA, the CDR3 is TGTGCCAGCAGTTGGACAGGGGGAGATCAAATTAATGAAAAACTGTTTTTT. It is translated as CASSWTGGDQINEKLFF.

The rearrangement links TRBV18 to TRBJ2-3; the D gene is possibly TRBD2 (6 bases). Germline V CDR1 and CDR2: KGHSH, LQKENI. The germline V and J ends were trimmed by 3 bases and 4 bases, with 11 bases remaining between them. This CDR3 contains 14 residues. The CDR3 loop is CASSPWDSSDTQYF. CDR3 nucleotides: TGTGCCAGCTCACCTTGGGACTCCTCAGATACGCAGTATTTT.

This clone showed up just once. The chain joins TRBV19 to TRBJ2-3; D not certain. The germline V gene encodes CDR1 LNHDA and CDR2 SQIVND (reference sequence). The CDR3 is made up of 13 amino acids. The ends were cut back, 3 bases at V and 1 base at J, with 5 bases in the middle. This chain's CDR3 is CASSIQGTDTQYF. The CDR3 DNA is TGTGCCAGTAGTATCCAGGGCACAGATACGCAGTATTTT. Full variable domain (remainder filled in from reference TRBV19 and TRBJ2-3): DGGITQSPKYLFRKEGQNVTLSCEQNLNHDAMYWYRQDPGQGLRLIYYSQIVNDFQKGDIAEGYSVSREKKESFPLTVTSAQKNPTAFYLCASSIQGTDTQYFGPGTRLTVL.

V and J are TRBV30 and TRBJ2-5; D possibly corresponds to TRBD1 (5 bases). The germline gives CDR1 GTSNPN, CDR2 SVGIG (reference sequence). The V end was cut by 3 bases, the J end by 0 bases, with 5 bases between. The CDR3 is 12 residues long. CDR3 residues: CAWSRDQETQYF. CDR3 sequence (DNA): TGTGCCTGGAGCAGGGACCAAGAGACCCAGTACTTC.

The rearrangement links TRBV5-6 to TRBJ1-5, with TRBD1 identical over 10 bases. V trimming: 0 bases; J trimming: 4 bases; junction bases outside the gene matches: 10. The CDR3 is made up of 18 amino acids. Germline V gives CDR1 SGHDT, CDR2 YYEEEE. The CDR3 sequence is CASSLGLDRDRGNQPQHF. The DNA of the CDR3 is TGTGCCAGCAGCTTGGGACTGGACCGGGACAGGGGAAATCAGCCCCAGCATTTT.

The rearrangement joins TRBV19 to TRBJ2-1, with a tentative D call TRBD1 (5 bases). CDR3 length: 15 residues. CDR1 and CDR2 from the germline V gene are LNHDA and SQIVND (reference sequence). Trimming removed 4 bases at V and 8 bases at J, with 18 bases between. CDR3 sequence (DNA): TGTGCCAGTAGTAGAGAGAAAGGACCAGGGCATGAGCAGTTCTTC. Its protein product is CASSREKGPGHEQFF.

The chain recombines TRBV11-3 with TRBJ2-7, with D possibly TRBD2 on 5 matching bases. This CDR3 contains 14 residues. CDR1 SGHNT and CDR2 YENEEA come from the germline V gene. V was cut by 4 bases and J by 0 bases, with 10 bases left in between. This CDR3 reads CASSWTGSSYEQYF. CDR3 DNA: TGTGCCAGCAGCTGGACGGGGAGCTCCTACGAGCAGTACTTC.

CDR3 nucleotide sequence: TGTGCCAGCAGCCTTTCGACAGGGATGCACTATGGCTACACCTTC. Its protein product is CASSLSTGMHYGYTF. The V and J genes are TRBV5-4 and TRBJ1-2; TRBD1 agrees at 7 bases. Germline CDR1 SGHNT, CDR2 YYREEE (reference sequence). This CDR3 region has 15 residues. V lost 4 bases, J lost 3 bases, and 9 bases stayed unmatched.

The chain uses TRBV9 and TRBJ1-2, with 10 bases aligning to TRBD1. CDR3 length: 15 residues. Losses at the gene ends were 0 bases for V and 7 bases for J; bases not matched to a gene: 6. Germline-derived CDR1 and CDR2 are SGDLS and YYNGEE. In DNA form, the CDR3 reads TGTGCCAGCAGCGTAGTTGGGACAGGGGTGGGTGGCTACACCTTC. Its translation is CASSVVGTGVGGYTF.

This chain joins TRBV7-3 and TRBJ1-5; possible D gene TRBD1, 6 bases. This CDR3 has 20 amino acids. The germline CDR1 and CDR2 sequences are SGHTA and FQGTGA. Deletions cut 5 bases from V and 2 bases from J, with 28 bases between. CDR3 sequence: CASSRHKNYDQGRGNQPQHF. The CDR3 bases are TGTGCCAGCAGCCGCCACAAAAATTACGACCAGGGGAGAGGCAATCAGCCCCAGCATTTT.